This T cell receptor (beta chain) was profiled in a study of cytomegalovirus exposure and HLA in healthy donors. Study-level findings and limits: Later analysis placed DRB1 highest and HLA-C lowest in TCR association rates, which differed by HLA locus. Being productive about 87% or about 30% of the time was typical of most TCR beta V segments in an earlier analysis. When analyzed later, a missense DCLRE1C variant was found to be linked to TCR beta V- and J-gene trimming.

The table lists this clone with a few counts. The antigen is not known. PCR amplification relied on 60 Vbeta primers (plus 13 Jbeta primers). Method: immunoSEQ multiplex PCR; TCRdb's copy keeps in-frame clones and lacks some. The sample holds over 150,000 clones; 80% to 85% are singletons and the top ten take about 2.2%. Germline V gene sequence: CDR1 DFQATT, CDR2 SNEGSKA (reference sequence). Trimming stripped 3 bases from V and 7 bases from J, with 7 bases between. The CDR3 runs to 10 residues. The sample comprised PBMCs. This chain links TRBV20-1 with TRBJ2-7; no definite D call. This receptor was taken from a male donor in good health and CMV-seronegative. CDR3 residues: CSASHREQYF. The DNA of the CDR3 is TGCAGTGCTAGTCATCGGGAGCAGTACTTC.